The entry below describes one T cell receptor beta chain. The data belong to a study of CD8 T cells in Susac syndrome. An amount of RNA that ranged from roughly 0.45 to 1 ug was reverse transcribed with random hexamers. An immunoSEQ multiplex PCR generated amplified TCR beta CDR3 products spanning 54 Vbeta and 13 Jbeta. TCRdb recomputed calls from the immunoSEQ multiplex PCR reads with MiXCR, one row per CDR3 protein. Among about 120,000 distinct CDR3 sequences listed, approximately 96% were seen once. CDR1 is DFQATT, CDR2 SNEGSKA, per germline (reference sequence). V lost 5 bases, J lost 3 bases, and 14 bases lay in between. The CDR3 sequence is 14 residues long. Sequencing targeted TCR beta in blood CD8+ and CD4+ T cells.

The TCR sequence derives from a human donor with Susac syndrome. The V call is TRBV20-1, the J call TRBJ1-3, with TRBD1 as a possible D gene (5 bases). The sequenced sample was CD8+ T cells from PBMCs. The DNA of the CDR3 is TGCAGTGCTCTCAATCGGGGCCTTGGAAACACCATATATTTT. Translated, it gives CSALNRGLGNTIYF.